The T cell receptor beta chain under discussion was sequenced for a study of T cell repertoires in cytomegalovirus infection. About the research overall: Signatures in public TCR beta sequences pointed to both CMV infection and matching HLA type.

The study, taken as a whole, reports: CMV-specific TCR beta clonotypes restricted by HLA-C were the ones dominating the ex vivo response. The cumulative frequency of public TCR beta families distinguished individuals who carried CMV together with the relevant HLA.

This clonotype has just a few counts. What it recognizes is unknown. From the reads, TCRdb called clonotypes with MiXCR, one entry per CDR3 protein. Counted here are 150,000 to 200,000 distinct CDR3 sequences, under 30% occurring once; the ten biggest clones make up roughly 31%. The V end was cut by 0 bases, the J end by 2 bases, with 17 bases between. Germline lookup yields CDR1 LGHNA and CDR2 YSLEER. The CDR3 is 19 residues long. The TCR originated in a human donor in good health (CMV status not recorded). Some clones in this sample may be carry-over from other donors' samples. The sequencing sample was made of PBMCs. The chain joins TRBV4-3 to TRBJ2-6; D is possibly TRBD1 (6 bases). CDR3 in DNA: TGCGCCAGCAGCCAAGATGATGGCACAGGGTTTGCTGGGGCCAACGTCCTGACTTTC. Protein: CASSQDDGTGFAGANVLTF.